This T cell receptor beta chain was recovered during a study of blood T cell repertoires in COVID-19. Study as a whole: PBMCs, B-cell-depleted T cells, or T cells were the source of the cDNA or gDNA that made up the material.

Participants came from some 23 US areas, aged about 18 to 89 years. Membership in each cohort depended on participant-reported clinical history. Each recovered donor of Cohort 3 presented with two negative PCRs, clearance, or symptom resolution. The sample holds a few counts of this clone. Assay used: immunoSEQ multiplex PCR; TCRdb lists only in-frame clones, some missing. Of over 200,000 clones listed, 84% were seen once; the top ten hold about 1.8%. Germline CDR1 and CDR2: MDHEN and SYDVKM. The junction had 6 bases not matched to a gene; V was cut back by 6 bases and J by 0 bases. CDR3 length: 15 amino acids.

Sequences were obtained from PBMCs or T cells enriched from blood (not recorded which). The TCR sequence derives from a man aged 55 to 70 who had recovered from COVID-19. This chain links TRBV28 with TRBJ2-7; 9 nucleotides line up with TRBD1. The CDR3 here is CASSRGQGFSYEQYF. In DNA form, the CDR3 reads TGTGCCAGCAGCCGGGGACAGGGTTTCTCCTACGAGCAGTACTTC.